These 14 T cell receptor beta chains share one sample of origin, sequenced in a study of human T cells and chemical hapten exposure. Time point indicated: pre-sensitization, week 0. The treatment is: therapeutic diphenylcyclopropenone sensitization with weekly scalp DPC. TCRdb passed the RACE reads through MiXCR, listing each CDR3 protein once. The sample lists 250,000 or so distinct CDR3 sequences, roughly 7.7% seen once, with less than 1.5% in the top ten. This specimen was whole blood, taken in connection with sensitization to the hapten diphenylcyclopropenone (DPC). Receptor source: a man aged 18 to 30 with alopecia areata. Some clones in this sample may be carry-over from other donors' samples.

The chain links TRBV24-1 to TRBJ1-5; 9 bases are shared with TRBD1. The CDR3 has 17 residues. Germline-derived CDR1 and CDR2 are KGHDR and SFDVKD. Trimming cost V 2 bases and J 1 base; bases outside gene matches: 5. The CDR3 is CATSDSQGAPSNQPQHF. CDR3 nucleotide sequence: TGTGCCACCAGTGATTCACAGGGGGCGCCGAGCAATCAGCCCCAGCATTTT.

This clonotype has more than one count but fewer than ten. The J gene is TRBJ1-1, the V gene TRBV5-6, with TRBD1 identical over 8 bases. Trimming at V came to 1 base and at J to 11 bases, leaving 10 bases not matched to a gene. Germline-derived CDR1 and CDR2 are SGHDT and YYEEEE. CDR3 length: 14 amino acids. The CDR3 region is CASSLPQGAREAFF. The CDR3 nucleotides are TGTGCCAGCAGCTTGCCCCAGGGGGCGCGGGAGGCTTTCTTT. The variable domain in full, completed from reference TRBV5-6 and TRBJ1-1, reads DAGVTQSPTHLIKTRGQQVTLRCSPKSGHDTVSWYQQALGQGPQFIFQYYEEEERQRGNFPDRFSGHQFPNYSSELNVNALLLGDSALYLCASSLPQGAREAFFGQGTRLTVV.

The rearrangement joins TRBV20-1 to TRBJ2-1; either TRBD1 or TRBD2 may supply D (5 bases each). This CDR3 has 13 amino acids. V was cut by 5 bases and J by 5 bases, with 13 bases left in between. The germline V gene encodes CDR1 DFQATT and CDR2 SNEGSKA (reference sequence). CDR3 region: CSARRDGNNEQFF. The CDR3 DNA is TGCAGTGCTCGCCGGGACGGGAACAATGAGCAGTTCTTC.

This clonotype was seen a handful of times. The chain links TRBV7-3 to TRBJ1-1; D perhaps matches TRBD1 (5 bases). This CDR3 has 13 residues. Germline lookup yields CDR1 SGHTA and CDR2 FQGTGA. V was trimmed by 5 bases and J by 1 base, leaving 8 bases between them. The CDR3 loop reads CASSPGSNTEAFF. Written as DNA, the CDR3 is TGTGCCAGCAGCCCAGGGTCGAACACTGAAGCTTTCTTT.

The table lists this clonotype with a few counts. The chain uses TRBV6-6 and TRBJ1-2, with unresolved D. V was shortened by 2 bases and J by 7 bases, with 14 bases between the two germline ends. This CDR3 is built from 14 residues. Germline assignment: CDR1 MNHNY and CDR2 SVGAGI (reference sequence). The CDR3 DNA reads as TGTGCCAGCAGTTACCAGGACTCTTCGATTGGCTACACCTTC. Translating gives CASSYQDSSIGYTF.

This clonotype was observed at least ten times. V usage is TRBV14 and J usage is TRBJ1-1; D is ambiguous. CDR1 is SGHDN, CDR2 FVKESK, per germline. V dropped 1 base and J dropped 3 bases, with 12 bases sitting between them. The CDR3 is 15 residues long. Here the CDR3 reads CASSQVLGSDTEAFF. CDR3 coding DNA: TGTGCCAGCAGCCAAGTTCTGGGGTCCGACACTGAAGCTTTCTTT.

This clonotype was counted many times. V and J are TRBV6-6 and TRBJ1-2; possibly TRBD1 for D (6 bases). Looked up from germline, CDR1 is MNHNY and CDR2 is SVGAGI (reference sequence). The ends were cut back, 6 bases at V and 8 bases at J, with 19 bases in the middle. The CDR3 consists of 14 residues. CDR3 bases: TGTGCCAGCAGGTCGGGTCAGGGGTTAGGCGGCTACACCTTC. This translates into CASRSGQGLGGYTF.

In this sample, this clonotype turned up many times. This chain connects TRBV5-6 to TRBJ1-5; a weak D match, TRBD1 (6 bases). Germline V gives CDR1 SGHDT, CDR2 YYEEEE. Trimming removed 3 bases from V and 5 bases from J, with 18 bases in between. This CDR3 has 16 residues. CDR3 residues: CASSSGQGTWHQPQHF. The CDR3 nucleotides read TGTGCCAGCAGCTCGGGACAAGGAACCTGGCATCAGCCCCAGCATTTT.

There are a few counts of this clonotype. The CDR3 protein is CASSLEGGWAEAFF. The CDR3 region has the DNA TGTGCCAGCAGCTTAGAAGGGGGCTGGGCTGAAGCTTTCTTT. The rearrangement links TRBV7-9 to TRBJ1-1; 7 nucleotides agree with TRBD1. Trimming at V came to 1 base and at J to 6 bases, leaving 5 bases not matched to a gene. The CDR3 runs to 14 residues. Germline-derived CDR1 and CDR2 are SEHNR and FQNEAQ (reference sequence).

Ten or more counts support this clonotype. The chain uses TRBV7-9 and TRBJ1-6, with D possibly matching TRBD1 (5 bases). The V and J ends lost 5 bases and 8 bases respectively, with 16 bases between them. The CDR3 contains 15 residues. Germline V gene data show CDR1 as SEHNR and CDR2 as FQNEAQ (reference sequence). The CDR3 DNA reads as TGTGCCAGCAGCAGTGGTACCACGGGGCATTCACCCCTCCACTTT. Its translation is CASSSGTTGHSPLHF. Using reference TRBV7-9 and TRBJ1-6 for the parts outside the CDR3, the full variable domain is DTGVSQNPRHKITKRGQNVTFRCDPISEHNRLYWYRQTLGQGPEFLTYFQNEAQLEKSRLLSDRFSAERPKGSFSTLEIQRTEQGDSAMYLCASSSGTTGHSPLHFGNGTRLTVT.

The V gene is TRBV9, the J gene TRBJ2-7; maybe TRBD2 (5 bases). Germline values: CDR1 SGDLS, CDR2 YYNGEE. This CDR3 region has 14 residues. The V gene lost 0 bases and the J gene lost 2 bases, with 9 bases spanning the gap. Here the CDR3 reads CASSVGGLTYEQYF. The DNA of the CDR3 is TGTGCCAGCAGCGTAGGAGGGCTTACCTACGAGCAGTACTTC.

The chain links TRBV9 to TRBJ1-2, with 9 bases lining up with TRBD1. V lost 4 bases and J lost 6; bases outside the gene matches: 4. CDR1 and CDR2 from the germline V gene are SGDLS and YYNGEE. This CDR3 spans 13 amino acids. The CDR3 region has the DNA TGTGCCAGCAGCCCGACAGGGGGGAATGGCTACACCTTC. Amino acid sequence: CASSPTGGNGYTF.

The chain joins TRBV20-1 to TRBJ2-3, with TRBD2 matching 13 bases. The CDR3 is 16 amino acids. Germline values: CDR1 DFQATT, CDR2 SNEGSKA (reference sequence). After removal of 3 bases from V and 3 bases from J, the junction contained 6 bases not matched to a gene. The CDR3 reads CSARGTSGAGTDTQYF. The CDR3 bases are TGCAGTGCTAGGGGGACTAGCGGGGCAGGGACAGATACGCAGTATTTT.

As regards this clonotype: Compared with germline, one end of the junction differs, possibly owing to a read error. The chain uses TRBV27 and TRBJ2-7, with D possibly being TRBD1 (5 bases). CDR1 MNHEY and CDR2 SMNVEV come from the germline V gene (reference sequence). The CDR3 length is 16 residues. CDR3 region: CDSSLYPGQGRREQYF. The CDR3 nucleotides read TGTGACAGCAGTTTATATCCCGGTCAGGGAAGGAGAGAGCAGTACTTC.